What follows are 25 T cell receptor beta chains derived from one specimen sequenced in a study of blood T cells in healthy people across ages. The use of a sample-barcoded 5' primer and a J-beta primer mix characterized a second PCR of 7 to 11 cycles. From the 5' RACE reads, TCRdb called clonotypes with MiXCR, one entry per CDR3 protein. Here the sample spans about 1,400,000 distinct CDR3 sequences, around 42% being singletons. Source material: blood. Receptor source: a woman under 30 in good health.

The CDR3 region is CASSSGQSMGNEQFF. The DNA for the CDR3 is TGTGCCAGCTCATCCGGACAGAGCATGGGCAATGAGCAGTTCTTC. V is TRBV18 and J is TRBJ2-1; weak D call: TRBD1 (6 bases). The germline gives CDR1 KGHSH, CDR2 LQKENI. V lost 5 bases and J lost 6, with 17 bases in between. The length of the CDR3 is 15 residues.

CDR3 bases: TGTGCCAGCAACGTCCCGGGACAGAGGGCACATGGCTACACCTTC. Protein product: CASNVPGQRAHGYTF. The chain links TRBV6-6 to TRBJ1-2; 7 bases are shared with TRBD1. This CDR3 contains 15 residues. Germline V lookup: CDR1 MNHNY, CDR2 SVGAGI (reference sequence). The V gene end was trimmed by 7 bases and the J gene end by 6 bases; junction bases not matched to a gene: 14.

J is TRBJ1-4 and V is TRBV5-6; 9 nucleotides agree with TRBD1. This CDR3 has 14 residues. J lost 8 bases, V lost 4 bases, and 6 bases had no gene match. CDR1 is SGHDT, CDR2 YYEEEE, per germline. The CDR3 nucleotides read TGTGCCAGCAGCGACCGGGACAGGGAAGAAAAACTGTTTTTT. This encodes CASSDRDREEKLFF.

A note on this clonotype: With a much larger clone just one base away, this may be a read error. The chain recombines TRBV27 with TRBJ1-2, with 10 nucleotides matching TRBD1. This CDR3 has 16 amino acids. The junction had 7 bases not matched to a gene; V was cut back by 3 bases and J by 3 bases. CDR1 and CDR2 (germline): MNHEY, SMNVEV (reference sequence). CDR3 sequence (DNA): TGTGCCAGCAGTTTTTTCGCCGGGACAGGGGACTATGGCTACACCTTC. Protein sequence: CASSFFAGTGDYGYTF.

This clonotype was observed a handful of times. The chain joins TRBV12-5 to TRBJ2-1; 10 bases match TRBD2. The CDR3 contains 15 residues. Trimming took 9 bases from V and 4 from J; bases not matched to a gene: 9. From germline, CDR1 is LGHNT and CDR2 FRNRAP. DNA of the CDR3: TGTGCTAGCTCTGATAGCGGGAGGTCTTACAATGAGCAGTTCTTC. Translated: CASSDSGRSYNEQFF.

The gene calls are TRBV5-1 and TRBJ2-2; 8 nucleotides match TRBD1. After removal of 5 bases from V and 3 bases from J, the junction contained 18 bases not matched to a gene. Per germline, CDR1 SGHRS and CDR2 YFSETQ. This CDR3 spans 19 amino acids. The CDR3 DNA reads TGCGCCAGCAGTTCCCGAGGCGCGACAGGGGATGCGCACACCGGGGAGCTGTTTTTT. Residues: CASSSRGATGDAHTGELFF.

This clonotype was seen a handful of times. This chain uses TRBV20-1 with TRBJ1-6; D unclear. The germline gives CDR1 DFQATT, CDR2 SNEGSKA (reference sequence). The CDR3 runs to 16 residues. V was pared by 6 bases and J by 2 bases, with 17 bases between. The CDR3 nucleotides are TGCAGTGCCGGGAGTCGGGGTTCGCCCTATAATTCACCCCTCCACTTT. Protein: CSAGSRGSPYNSPLHF.

The chain recombines TRBV4-2 with TRBJ2-3; 7 bases line up with TRBD2. The CDR3 runs 16 residues. Germline lookup yields CDR1 LGHNA and CDR2 YNFKEQ. Trimming cost V 1 base and J 0 bases; bases outside gene matches: 4. CDR3 sequence: CASSQGGGSSTDTQYF. In DNA form, the CDR3 reads TGTGCCAGCAGCCAAGGCGGGGGTTCTAGCACAGATACGCAGTATTTT.

In this sample, this clonotype turned up a few times. CDR3 nucleotide sequence: TGTGCCAGCACCCTAACTAGCGGCTCCTCCGCGCAGTACTTC. Amino acids: CASTLTSGSSAQYF. V is TRBV7-2 and J is TRBJ2-7; 8 bases are shared with TRBD2. CDR1 is SGHTA and CDR2 is FQGNSA in the germline V gene. V trimming: 7 bases; J trimming: 9 bases; junction bases outside the gene matches: 14. The CDR3 runs to 14 residues.

The chain is built from TRBV29-1 and TRBJ2-3; D might be TRBD2 (5 bases). V shed 7 bases and J shed 6 bases, with 14 bases lying between them. This CDR3 spans 12 amino acids. The V gene's germline CDR1 is SQVTM and CDR2 ANQGSEA. The CDR3 coding sequence is TGCAGCGCTTCCACCGCGGGTGATACGCAGTATTTT. Amino acids: CSASTAGDTQYF.

The chain carries TRBV2 and TRBJ1-5, with 7 bases matching TRBD1. V shed 4 bases and J 6 bases; nucleotides not matched to a gene: 9. This CDR3 is 15 amino acids long. The germline V gene encodes CDR1 SNHLY and CDR2 FYNNEI. CDR3 DNA: TGTGCCAGCAGTGGGGCAGGGGGTGGCGGTCAGCCCCAGCATTTT. Its protein product is CASSGAGGGGQPQHF.

Turning to this clonotype: A much larger clone sits a single nucleotide away, making a read error possible. The chain joins TRBV29-1 to TRBJ2-3, with a possible D match to TRBD1 (6 bases). Per germline, CDR1 SQVTM and CDR2 ANQGSEA. Between the trimmed V and J ends, which lost 3 bases and 2 bases, there was a span of 18 bases. The CDR3 is 16 residues long. The CDR3 spells CSVDGDIGLTTDTQYF. CDR3 DNA: TGCAGCGTTGACGGGGACATCGGCCTGACCACAGATACGCAGTATTTT.

The genes are TRBV5-1 and TRBJ2-5; 7 bases fit TRBD2. V shed 2 bases and J 3 bases; nucleotides not matched to a gene: 13. CDR1 is SGHRS, CDR2 YFSETQ, per germline. The CDR3 spans 17 residues. The CDR3 coding sequence is TGCGCCAGCAGCTTATGGTCGCGACGGGGGGTTGAAGAGACCCAGTACTTC. Protein: CASSLWSRRGVEETQYF.

The genes are TRBV4-1 and TRBJ1-2; D unresolved. Germline V gene data show CDR1 as MGHRA and CDR2 as YSYEKL. This CDR3 comprises 12 residues. V was clipped by 1 base and J by 8 bases, with 8 bases between them. CDR3 DNA: TGCGCCAGCAGCCAAGGGACCTGGGGCTACACCTTC. Translation: CASSQGTWGYTF.

The chain uses TRBV12-3 or TRBV12-4 and TRBJ2-2; TRBD2 matches at 12 bases. The CDR3 covers 16 residues. With V trimmed by 5 bases and J by 5 bases, 6 bases remained unmatched. The CDR3 coding sequence is TGTGCCAGCAGTCATTCCGGGACTAGCGGGACCGGGGAGCTGTTTTTT. Its translation: CASSHSGTSGTGELFF.

V usage is TRBV10-3 and J usage is TRBJ2-5; D is undetermined. Germline lookup yields CDR1 ENHRY and CDR2 SYGVKD. CDR3 length equals 18 residues. With 0 bases removed from V and 1 base from J, the gap between germline ends came to 18 bases. CDR3 sequence: CAISESSVLRRGQETQYF. The CDR3, as DNA: TGTGCCATCAGTGAGTCGAGCGTTCTTCGGCGCGGCCAAGAGACCCAGTACTTC.

The sample holds a few counts of this clonotype. The chain combines TRBV20-1 with TRBJ2-5; 11 bases line up with TRBD2. In germline, CDR1 is DFQATT, CDR2 SNEGSKA (reference sequence). The J segment lost 5 bases and the V segment lost 0 bases, leaving 5 bases of the junction unmatched. This CDR3 is built from 15 residues. The CDR3 sequence: CSARDRLAGYETQYF. CDR3 nucleotides: TGCAGTGCTAGAGACAGACTAGCGGGGTACGAGACCCAGTACTTC.

This clonotype has only a few counts. The CDR3 loop reads CSADQTSGNSYNEQFF. Written as DNA, the CDR3 is TGCAGTGCCGACCAAACTAGCGGGAACTCCTACAATGAGCAGTTCTTC. V is TRBV20-1 and J is TRBJ2-1; 10 bases fit TRBD2. This CDR3 is built from 16 residues. Germline assignment: CDR1 DFQATT and CDR2 SNEGSKA (reference sequence). V gave up 6 bases and J gave up 0 bases; unmatched junction bases: 8.

The rearrangement joins TRBV25-1 to TRBJ2-2; a possible D gene is TRBD1 (5 bases). There are 14 residues in the CDR3. Trimming removed 9 bases at V and 6 bases at J, with 17 bases between. Germline V gene data show CDR1 as MGHDK and CDR2 as SYGVNS. The CDR3 sequence: CASGIQGLSGELFF. DNA of the CDR3: TGTGCCAGTGGGATCCAGGGATTGTCCGGGGAGCTGTTTTTT.

The V gene is TRBV5-1, the J gene TRBJ1-1; 8 bases map to TRBD1. Germline CDR1 is SGHRS and CDR2 is YFSETQ. This CDR3 has 15 amino acids. J gave up 6 bases and V 0 bases, and 7 bases lay outside the gene matches. CDR3 protein: CASSLATGAGAEAFF. As DNA, the CDR3 is TGCGCCAGCAGCTTGGCGACAGGGGCGGGCGCTGAAGCTTTCTTT.

Written as DNA, the CDR3 is TGTGCCAGCCTTCGGGGCGAGGCTGAAGCTTTCTTT. It translates to CASLRGEAEAFF. The chain has TRBV6-6 and TRBJ1-1; tentatively, D is TRBD1 (5 bases). The CDR3 is made up of 12 amino acids. V lost 8 bases and J 6 bases, leaving 13 bases between the germline ends. Germline values: CDR1 MNHNY, CDR2 SVGAGI (reference sequence).

J is TRBJ2-7 and V is TRBV10-2; no clear D. CDR3 length: 12 amino acids. Germline V gives CDR1 WSHSY, CDR2 SAAADI. V was trimmed by 5 bases and J by 6 bases, leaving 11 bases between them. The CDR3: CASSPIWGEQYF. In DNA form, the CDR3 reads TGCGCCAGCAGTCCTATATGGGGCGAGCAGTACTTC.

The genes are TRBV20-1 and TRBJ1-1; D not certain. Trimming pared 3 bases from V and 3 bases from J, leaving 17 bases between. The CDR3 has 15 amino acids. Germline loops: CDR1 DFQATT, CDR2 SNEGSKA (reference sequence). CDR3 residues: CSASPLGQEDTEAFF. The CDR3 nucleotides are TGCAGTGCTAGCCCCCTTGGGCAAGAAGACACTGAAGCTTTCTTT.

V gene TRBV20-1 combines with J gene TRBJ2-1; D is perhaps TRBD2 (5 bases). V dropped 0 bases and J dropped 1 base, with 13 bases sitting between them. The CDR3 contains 16 residues. Germline lookup yields CDR1 DFQATT and CDR2 SNEGSKA (reference sequence). CDR3 in amino acids: CSARDFSAQSYNEQFF. The CDR3, as DNA: TGCAGTGCTAGAGACTTTAGCGCCCAATCCTACAATGAGCAGTTCTTC.

This clonotype was seen only a few times. The V gene is TRBV12-3 or TRBV12-4, the J gene TRBJ2-2; D gene ambiguous. V lost 3 bases and J lost 11, with 10 bases in between. The CDR3 has 12 residues. The CDR3 sequence: CASSLNTDELFF. The CDR3 DNA reads as TGTGCCAGCAGTTTGAACACCGATGAGCTGTTTTTT.